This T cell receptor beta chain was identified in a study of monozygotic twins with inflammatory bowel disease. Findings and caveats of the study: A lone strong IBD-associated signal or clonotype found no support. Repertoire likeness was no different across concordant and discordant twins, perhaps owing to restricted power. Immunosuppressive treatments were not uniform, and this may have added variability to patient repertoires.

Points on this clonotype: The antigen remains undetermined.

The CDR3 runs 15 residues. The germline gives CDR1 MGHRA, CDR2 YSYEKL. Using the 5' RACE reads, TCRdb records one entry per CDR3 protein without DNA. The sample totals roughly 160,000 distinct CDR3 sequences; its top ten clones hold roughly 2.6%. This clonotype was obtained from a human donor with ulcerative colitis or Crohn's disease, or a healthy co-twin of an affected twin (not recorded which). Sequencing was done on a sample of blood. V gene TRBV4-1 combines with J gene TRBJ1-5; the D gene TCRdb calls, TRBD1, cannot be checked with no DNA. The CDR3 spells CASSQGWGGNQPQHF.